A selection of T cell receptor beta chains follows, all from one sample in a study of T cell repertoires in cytomegalovirus infection. The antigens these receptors bind are not known. Using its own MiXCR run on the reads, TCRdb lists one record per CDR3 protein. The table records about 700,000 distinct CDR3 sequences, approximately 33% of them present only once. Here the sequenced sample was cultured PBMCs, taken from culture after CMV antigen stimulation. Receptors were obtained from a human donor in good health (CMV status not recorded). Some clones in this sample may be carry-over from other donors' samples. The CDR3 runs from the conserved cysteine through the conserved F or W. D genes are given only for firm matches. Size is omitted from some rows. Given values are once, few, many or a class for expanded clones.

TRBV7-9,TRBJ2-3,few,TRBD2,CASSFIRTSGGRADTQYF,TGTGCCAGCAGCTTTATCCGGACTAGCGGGGGTAGAGCAGATACGCAGTATTTT
TRBV20-1,TRBJ2-3,NA,TRBD2,CSATRERQDTQYF,TGCAGTGCTACGCGGGAGCGCCAAGATACGCAGTATTTT
TRBV20-1,TRBJ1-6,NA,NA,CSAPTGSAVNSPLHF,TGCAGTGCTCCAACAGGGTCGGCTGTCAATTCACCCCTCCACTTT
TRBV5-1,TRBJ1-1,once,NA,CASSLAAVGSTDQAFF,TGCGCCAGCAGCTTGGCCGCTGTGGGTAGTACAGACCAAGCTTTCTTT
TRBV7-2,TRBJ2-3,many,TRBD2,CASSWTSGGPGDTQYF,TGTGCCAGCAGCTGGACTAGCGGGGGGCCAGGAGATACGCAGTATTTT
TRBV12-3/TRBV12-4,TRBJ2-3,few,TRBD2,CASSLQGGVDTQYF,TGTGCCAGCAGTCTTCAGGGAGGGGTAGATACGCAGTATTTT
TRBV7-2,TRBJ2-7,many,NA,CASSLGRSTYEQYF,TGTGCCAGCAGCTTAGGGAGGAGCACCTACGAGCAGTACTTC
TRBV7-9,TRBJ2-5,few,TRBD1,CASSLWGQGTETQYF,TGTGCCAGCAGCTTATGGGGACAGGGGACAGAGACCCAGTACTTC
TRBV5-5,TRBJ1-1,NA,NA,CASSPIRGSSGIEAFF,TGTGCCAGCAGCCCAATTCGCGGTAGTTCTGGTATTGAGGCTTTCTTT
TRBV27,TRBJ2-3,once,NA,CASSPLRRDTQYF,TGTGCCAGCAGTCCCCTGCGTAGAGATACGCAGTATTTT
TRBV20-1,TRBJ2-1,few,NA,CSARTPRGVAGQVYNEQFF,TGCAGTGCTAGAACCCCGCGGGGGGTAGCGGGACAGGTCTACAATGAGCAGTTCTTC
TRBV9,TRBJ2-3,NA,NA,CASSVIFGDTQYF,TGTGCCAGCAGCGTTATTTTTGGGGATACGCAGTATTTT
TRBV10-3,TRBJ2-3,NA,NA,CAISDPRSTEGGTDTQYF,TGTGCCATCAGTGACCCTCGTTCAACAGAGGGAGGCACAGATACGCAGTATTTT
TRBV6-1,TRBJ1-4,NA,NA,CASSFGQSNEKLFF,TGTGCCAGCAGCTTCGGACAGAGTAATGAAAAACTGTTTTTT
TRBV7-2,TRBJ2-7,NA,NA,CASSFTSGVGEQYF,TGTGCCAGCAGCTTCACCTCGGGAGTTGGCGAGCAGTACTTC
TRBV19,TRBJ2-1,NA,TRBD2,CASTRTSGRYEQFF,TGTGCCAGTACCCGGACTAGCGGGAGATATGAGCAGTTCTTC
TRBV15,TRBJ2-1,few,NA,CATRIRDHNEQFF,TGTGCCACTAGGATTAGGGACCACAATGAGCAGTTCTTC
TRBV7-2,TRBJ1-1,many,NA,CASSLAGQFQAFF,TGTGCCAGCAGCTTAGCCGGACAGTTTCAAGCTTTCTTT
TRBV7-6,TRBJ2-1,NA,NA,CASRALHEQFF,TGTGCCAGCCGGGCACTCCATGAGCAGTTCTTC
TRBV7-8,TRBJ2-3,many,TRBD2,CASSLALLAGGPSDTQYF,TGTGCCAGCAGCTTAGCCCTTCTAGCGGGAGGGCCCTCAGATACGCAGTATTTT
TRBV6-1,TRBJ2-2,NA,NA,CASKARGNTGELFF,TGTGCCAGCAAGGCCAGGGGCAACACCGGGGAGCTGTTTTTT
TRBV20-1,TRBJ1-6,few,NA,CSARYSQVSSPLHF,TGCAGTGCTAGGTACAGTCAGGTCTCTTCACCCCTCCACTTT
TRBV18,TRBJ2-5,NA,TRBD1,CASSPRQGRDWYQETQYF,TGTGCCAGCTCACCGAGACAGGGGCGTGATTGGTACCAAGAGACCCAGTACTTC
TRBV20-1,TRBJ1-3,NA,NA,CSAPGHGNTIYF,TGCAGTGCTCCGGGACATGGGAACACCATATATTTT
TRBV7-2,TRBJ1-1,many,NA,CASSLALMNTEAFF,TGTGCCAGCAGCCTAGCACTTATGAACACTGAAGCTTTCTTT
TRBV4-2,TRBJ2-1,NA,NA,CASSQDVAYNEQFF,TGTGCCAGCAGCCAAGATGTTGCCTACAATGAGCAGTTCTTC
TRBV20-1,TRBJ1-5,NA,NA,CSASGGIWLSQPQHF,TGCAGTGCTAGTGGGGGTATCTGGCTCAGTCAGCCCCAGCATTTT
TRBV11-3,TRBJ1-1,few,NA,CASSPGGRSTEAFF,TGTGCCAGCAGCCCAGGCGGGAGGTCGACTGAAGCTTTCTTT
TRBV12-3/TRBV12-4,TRBJ1-3,NA,NA,CASRSGTASGNTIYF,TGTGCCAGCAGATCCGGGACGGCCTCTGGAAACACCATATATTTT
TRBV11-2,TRBJ2-7,NA,TRBD1,CASSSDRESPYEQYF,TGTGCCAGCAGCTCCGACAGGGAATCGCCCTACGAGCAGTACTTC
TRBV6-1,TRBJ2-7,NA,TRBD1,CASGQGRTYEQYF,TGTGCCAGCGGACAGGGTCGAACCTACGAGCAGTACTTC
TRBV27,TRBJ2-4,once,NA,CASSSREGDIQYF,TGTGCCAGCAGTTCTCGCGAGGGTGACATTCAGTACTTC
TRBV27,TRBJ1-1,NA,TRBD1,CASSPRTGVRGTEAFF,TGTGCCAGCAGTCCCCGGACAGGGGTCAGGGGCACTGAAGCTTTCTTT
TRBV4-2,TRBJ1-6,once,NA,CASSQVEAVLNSPLHF,TGTGCCAGCAGCCAAGTTGAGGCAGTTTTAAATTCACCCCTCCACTTT
TRBV11-2,TRBJ2-7,few,TRBD2,CASSSRGGALAGSHEQYF,TGTGCCAGCAGCTCCCGTGGGGGGGCGCTAGCGGGATCCCACGAGCAGTACTTC
TRBV7-2,TRBJ2-1,many,NA,CASSLAGAGSYNEQFF,TGTGCCAGCAGCTTAGCTGGAGCGGGCTCGTACAATGAGCAGTTCTTC
TRBV7-2,TRBJ2-3,few,NA,CASSLQPRTDTQYF,TGTGCCAGCAGCTTACAGCCGCGCACAGATACGCAGTATTTT
TRBV7-2,TRBJ2-1,many,NA,CASSLVVIDGDEQFF,TGTGCCAGCAGCTTAGTTGTGATAGATGGCGATGAGCAGTTCTTC
TRBV2,TRBJ2-7,once,NA,CASSESPLGGSRYEQYF,TGTGCCAGCAGTGAATCCCCCCTCGGCGGCAGTCGCTACGAGCAGTACTTC
TRBV6-1,TRBJ2-7,NA,TRBD2,CASLPLGEGLYEQYF,TGTGCCAGCCTACCCTTGGGGGAGGGCCTCTACGAGCAGTACTTC
TRBV7-2,TRBJ2-2,many,NA,CASSLAYRTGELFF,TGTGCCAGCAGCTTAGCGTACCGCACCGGGGAGCTGTTTTTT
TRBV7-8,TRBJ1-6,many,NA,CASSSHRERNSPLHF,TGTGCCAGCAGCTCCCACAGGGAAAGGAACTCACCCCTCCACTTT
TRBV20-1,TRBJ2-1,NA,NA,CSATPWSYNEQFF,TGCAGTGCTACCCCGTGGTCCTACAATGAGCAGTTCTTC
TRBV4-1,TRBJ2-7,few,TRBD1,CASSQGSGGVQYF,TGCGCCAGCAGCCAAGGGTCAGGGGGCGTGCAGTACTTC
TRBV7-9,TRBJ2-2,NA,NA,CASSFGAAMNTRELFF,TGTGCCAGCAGCTTTGGGGCAGCGATGAACACCCGGGAGCTGTTTTTT
TRBV4-1,TRBJ2-7,NA,NA,CASSQGLGWPSEQYF,TGCGCCAGCAGCCAAGGCTTAGGGTGGCCGAGCGAGCAGTACTTC
TRBV15,TRBJ2-5,NA,NA,CATSRERTGQETQYF,TGTGCCACCAGCAGAGAACGGACCGGCCAAGAGACCCAGTACTTC
TRBV28,TRBJ1-2,few,NA,CASSFWAGGGGYTF,TGTGCCAGCAGTTTTTGGGCCGGGGGTGGCGGCTACACCTTC
TRBV7-2,TRBJ1-1,NA,NA,CASSLPPLDRYTEAFF,TGTGCCAGCAGCTTACCCCCATTGGATCGATACACTGAAGCTTTCTTT
TRBV7-9,TRBJ2-1,NA,NA,CASSLAYRGQSNEQFF,TGTGCCAGCAGCTTAGCTTACCGAGGTCAGTCTAATGAGCAGTTCTTC
TRBV27,TRBJ2-2,few,TRBD2,CASREAGGVTGELFF,TGTGCCAGCAGGGAAGCGGGAGGGGTTACCGGGGAGCTGTTTTTT
TRBV6-2/TRBV6-3,TRBJ2-2,NA,NA,CASSPAGEAIGELFF,TGTGCCAGCAGTCCAGCGGGTGAGGCGATCGGGGAGCTGTTTTTT
TRBV12-3/TRBV12-4,TRBJ1-1,many,NA,CASSHRALGTEAFF,TGTGCCAGCAGTCACAGGGCATTGGGCACTGAAGCTTTCTTT
TRBV5-1,TRBJ2-5,NA,NA,CASSFGMAIGETQYF,TGCGCCAGCAGCTTTGGTATGGCAATAGGGGAGACCCAGTACTTC
TRBV12-3/TRBV12-4,TRBJ2-7,few,NA,CASSWGVSYEQYF,TGTGCCAGCAGTTGGGGGGTCTCCTACGAGCAGTACTTC
TRBV7-2,TRBJ1-6,many,NA,CASSLDVAGNSPLHF,TGTGCCAGCAGCTTAGACGTGGCAGGGAATTCACCCCTCCACTTT
TRBV7-6,TRBJ2-1,NA,TRBD2,CASSRSSASGNRAEQFF,TGTGCCAGCAGCCGGTCGTCGGCTAGCGGAAATAGGGCTGAGCAGTTCTTC
TRBV4-3,TRBJ2-5,NA,NA,CASSQDATGIRETQYF,TGCGCCAGCAGCCAAGACGCAACAGGGATAAGAGAGACCCAGTACTTC